The 7 T cell receptor beta chains below all came from one sample that was sequenced in a study of shared clonotypes between healthy human individuals. TCRdb's table, derived via immunoSEQ multiplex PCR, lists solely in-frame clones and lacks some. The sample has 2 million to 2.5 million clones; about 94% are singletons. Sample: naive CD4+ T cells sorted from blood. This sample's subset: CD45RA+ positively selected. The receptors were sampled from a man aged 18 to 30 in good health.

The chain couples TRBV7-9 to TRBJ2-7; D might be TRBD2 (5 bases). CDR3 size: 14 residues. V lost 2 bases and J lost 2, with 10 bases in between. Germline assignment: CDR1 SEHNR and CDR2 FQNEAQ (reference sequence). CDR3 in amino acids: CASSLQDGTYEQYF. CDR3 in DNA: TGTGCCAGCAGCTTACAAGACGGGACCTACGAGCAGTACTTC.

The rearrangement links TRBV27 to TRBJ1-3; 8 positions agree with TRBD1. This CDR3 region has 14 residues. Germline CDR1 MNHEY, CDR2 SMNVEV (reference sequence). V was clipped by 6 bases and J by 4 bases; unmatched bases: 5. The DNA of the CDR3 is TGTGCCAGCAGCCTACAGGGGGGCGGAAACACCATATATTTT. Encoded protein: CASSLQGGGNTIYF.

This chain connects TRBV14 to TRBJ1-1, with D unresolved. The CDR3 is 15 residues long. Trimming left V 0 bases short and J 2 bases short, with 10 bases between. CDR1 and CDR2 (germline): SGHDN, FVKESK. The CDR3 bases are TGTGCCAGCAGCCAAGATAAGGGATTTAACACTGAAGCTTTCTTT. Encoded protein: CASSQDKGFNTEAFF.

This chain links TRBV6-1 with TRBJ1-3; 8 bases map to TRBD1. The CDR3 is made up of 15 amino acids. Germline CDR1 is MNHNS and CDR2 is SASEGT. V trimming: 6 bases; J trimming: 0 bases; junction bases outside the gene matches: 4. The CDR3, as DNA: TGTGCCAGCAGCCCGACAGGGGCCTCTGGAAACACCATATATTTT. Its protein is CASSPTGASGNTIYF.

This clone has just one count. CDR3 nucleotide sequence: TGTGCCAGCTCACCACCGGGACTAGCGGGAGTGTACAATGAGCAGTTCTTC. It specifies CASSPPGLAGVYNEQFF. The chain recombines TRBV18 with TRBJ2-1, with 14 positions matching TRBD2. Germline loops: CDR1 KGHSH, CDR2 LQKENI. The V segment lost 0 bases and the J segment 4 bases; nucleotides outside the gene matches: 2. CDR3 size: 17 residues.

This clone was observed a single time. V and J are TRBV6-1 and TRBJ1-2; D is unclear. The V end was cut by 0 bases, the J end by 8 bases, with 10 bases between. The CDR3 consists of 13 residues. CDR1 and CDR2 from the germline V gene are MNHNS and SASEGT. This chain's CDR3 is CASSEAGLGGYTF. The CDR3 coding sequence is TGTGCCAGCAGTGAAGCTGGGTTAGGGGGCTACACCTTC.

The V and J genes are TRBV19 and TRBJ2-5, with 8 bases lining up with TRBD1. This CDR3 spans 15 amino acids. Trimming removed 2 bases from V and 2 bases from J; junction bases left unmatched: 4. Germline V gives CDR1 LNHDA, CDR2 SQIVND (reference sequence). The CDR3: CASSILRTGQETQYF. CDR3 bases: TGTGCCAGTAGTATACTTCGGACAGGGCAAGAGACCCAGTACTTC.